This entry lists 12 T cell receptor beta chains sequenced from one sample in a study of CD8 T cells in Susac syndrome. cDNA came from roughly 0.53 to 1 ug RNA primed by random hexamers. TCRdb re-derived calls from the immunoSEQ multiplex PCR reads in MiXCR, one entry per CDR3 protein. The table shows about 190,000 distinct CDR3 sequences, with roughly 92% occurring only once. The material sequenced was CD4+ T cells from PBMCs. The origin of the receptors is a human donor in good health.

The chain has TRBV6-6 and TRBJ1-2; no firm D call. V lost 5 bases and J 5 bases, leaving 18 bases between the germline ends. Germline-derived CDR1 and CDR2 are MNHNY and SVGAGI (reference sequence). The CDR3 runs to 15 residues. This CDR3 is CASSARQGPLYGYTF. The CDR3 DNA reads as TGTGCCAGCAGTGCCCGACAAGGACCTTTATATGGCTACACCTTC.

A single count supports this clonotype. The chain links TRBV6-1 to TRBJ1-1; 7 bases fit TRBD1. Losses at the gene ends were 6 bases for V and 0 bases for J; bases not matched to a gene: 13. In germline, CDR1 is MNHNS, CDR2 SASEGT. CDR3 length: 17 amino acids. CDR3 region: CASSRQGSPPLNTEAFF. In DNA, the CDR3 is TGTGCCAGCAGCCGACAGGGCTCCCCACCGCTGAACACTGAAGCTTTCTTT.

This sequence joins TRBV10-2 and TRBJ2-7; D is unresolved. Germline CDR1 is WSHSY and CDR2 is SAAADI. V lost 7 bases and J lost 4, with 11 bases in between. The CDR3 extends over 12 amino acids. Here the CDR3 DNA reads TGCGCCAGCAACGACGTGGGATACGAGCAGTACTTC. This codes for CASNDVGYEQYF.

This chain connects TRBV7-2 to TRBJ2-5; no clear D. CDR1 and CDR2 from the germline V gene are SGHTA and FQGNSA. V shed 4 bases and J shed 7 bases, with 13 bases lying between them. The CDR3 is made up of 13 amino acids. The CDR3 protein is CASSSGTPGTQYF. CDR3 nucleotides: TGTGCCAGCAGCTCTGGAACCCCCGGGACCCAGTACTTC.

The V and J genes are TRBV12-5 and TRBJ1-1; D ambiguous. Germline V gene data show CDR1 as LGHNT and CDR2 as FRNRAP. This CDR3 is 11 amino acids long. The V gene lost 6 bases and the J gene lost 7 bases, with 9 bases spanning the gap. The CDR3 loop reads CASGTENEAFF. DNA of the CDR3: TGTGCTAGTGGAACCGAGAATGAAGCTTTCTTT.

Written as DNA, the CDR3 is TGTGCCAGCAGCTTAACGACAGGGAACACTGAAGCTTTCTTT. It codes for CASSLTTGNTEAFF. V gene TRBV7-3 combines with J gene TRBJ1-1; the D gene is possibly TRBD1 (6 bases). The CDR3 length is 14 residues. Germline V CDR1 and CDR2: SGHTA, FQGTGA. Trimming stripped 0 bases from V and 1 base from J, with 6 bases between.

The chain carries TRBV9 and TRBJ1-5; a weak D match, TRBD1 (5 bases). The CDR3 sequence is 15 residues long. Trimming stripped 4 bases from V and 3 bases from J, with 14 bases between. Germline CDR1 reads SGDLS; CDR2 reads YYNGEE. CDR3 in DNA: TGTGCCAGCAGCTCGGCCGACAGATCCAATCAGCCCCAGCATTTT. This codes for CASSSADRSNQPQHF.

The rearrangement links TRBV2 to TRBJ1-5; 11 bases map to TRBD1. The germline V gene encodes CDR1 SNHLY and CDR2 FYNNEI. V gave up 6 bases and J gave up 7 bases; unmatched junction bases: 5. This CDR3 contains 14 residues. The CDR3 DNA is TGTGCCAGCAGCTCAGGGACAGGGGGACAGCCCCAGCATTTT. As protein: CASSSGTGGQPQHF.

The chain's CDR3 is CASSQDPLGAQVSPLHF. Written as DNA, the CDR3 is TGCGCCAGCAGCCAAGACCCTCTGGGGGCGCAGGTTTCACCCCTCCACTTT. The chain employs TRBV4-3 and TRBJ1-6, with TRBD1 as a possible D gene (6 bases). V was cut by 0 bases and J by 9 bases, with 18 bases left in between. The CDR3 sequence is 17 residues long. Germline CDR1 reads LGHNA; CDR2 reads YSLEER.

The chain employs TRBV7-9 and TRBJ1-5; 7 bases align to TRBD1. The J segment lost 1 base and the V segment lost 1 base, leaving 4 bases of the junction unmatched. This CDR3 has 16 amino acids. Per the germline V gene, CDR1 is SEHNR and CDR2 is FQNEAQ (reference sequence). This CDR3 reads CASSLVRGPSNQPQHF. The CDR3 nucleotides read TGTGCCAGCAGCTTAGTGAGGGGGCCAAGCAATCAGCCCCAGCATTTT.

The V call is TRBV6-1, the J call TRBJ2-1; 8 positions match TRBD2. With V trimmed by 6 bases and J by 7 bases, 14 bases remained unmatched. Germline lookup yields CDR1 MNHNS and CDR2 SASEGT. CDR3 size: 16 residues. The CDR3 sequence is CASRLDPAGVKNEQFF. CDR3 DNA: TGTGCCAGCAGACTGGACCCAGCGGGGGTTAAGAATGAGCAGTTCTTC.

The chain employs TRBV27 and TRBJ2-7; the match to TRBD1 covers 9 bases. The CDR3 runs 15 residues. Germline assignment: CDR1 MNHEY and CDR2 SMNVEV (reference sequence). J lost 9 bases, V lost 5 bases, and 14 bases had no gene match. The CDR3 protein is CASSPARGQGLGQYF. Here the CDR3 DNA reads TGTGCCAGCAGTCCGGCTCGGGGACAGGGTTTAGGGCAGTACTTC.